This is a list of T cell receptor beta chains from one sample in a study of T cell changes during pregnancy in multiple sclerosis. Measured with immunoSEQ multiplex PCR; TCRdb has only the in-frame clones, and not every one. The sample has 91,000 or so clones, approximately 92% seen once; the top ten hold about 2%. The sequenced sample was peripheral blood, obtained after pregnancy. The source is a female donor with multiple sclerosis, enrolled in a pregnancy study. The CDR3 runs from the conserved cysteine through the conserved F or W. D genes are given only for firm matches. Some rows mark clone size as missing; the rest say once, few, many or name a class of expanded clone.

size | length | D | J | V | DNA | CDR3
- | 13 | - | TRBJ2-7 | TRBV30 | TGTGCCTGGAGTATCGGGATAGGGCGCGAGCAGTACTTC | CAWSIGIGREQYF
- | 15 | TRBD1 | TRBJ2-3 | TRBV5-1 | TGCGCCAGCAGCTTGGCGGACAGGTCCACAGATACGCAGTATTTT | CASSLADRSTDTQYF
few | 14 | - | TRBJ1-5 | TRBV7-9 | TGTGCCAGCAGCTTAGACAGGGGCAATCAGCCCCAGCATTTT | CASSLDRGNQPQHF
- | 16 | TRBD1 | TRBJ1-2 | TRBV6-6 | TGTGCCAGCAGTTACTCGGGACAGATTACTAACTATGGCTACACCTTC | CASSYSGQITNYGYTF
- | 16 | - | TRBJ1-5 | TRBV4-1 | TGCGCCAGCAGCCAAGAAAGGGGAACAGGCAATCAGCCCCAGCATTTT | CASSQERGTGNQPQHF
once | 11 | - | TRBJ2-3 | TRBV25-1 | TGTGCCAGCAGTGCTGGGAGGCCGCAGTATTTT | CASSAGRPQYF
- | 15 | TRBD1 | TRBJ1-1 | TRBV14 | TGTGCCAGCAGCCACCCGGACAGGGCCGTCGCTGAAGCTTTCTTT | CASSHPDRAVAEAFF
- | 14 | TRBD1 | TRBJ1-4 | TRBV30 | TGTGCCTGTGACTCCGGGACAGGGTCTGAAAAACTGTTTTTT | CACDSGTGSEKLFF
- | 12 | TRBD1 | TRBJ1-2 | TRBV13 | TGTGCCAGCAGCTTGAAGGGGGCCGGCTACACCTTC | CASSLKGAGYTF
- | 13 | TRBD2 | TRBJ2-1 | TRBV7-8 | TGTGCCAGCAGCAGCGGGAGGGTGGGTGAGCAGTTCTTC | CASSSGRVGEQFF
once | 16 | - | TRBJ2-2 | TRBV5-4 | TGTGCCAGCAGCTTTGCCCGGGGGGCAGAGACCGGGGAGCTGTTTTTT | CASSFARGAETGELFF
- | 16 | TRBD1 | TRBJ1-1 | TRBV25-1 | TGTGCCAGCAGTGCTGCTGTGGGACAGGGGAACACTGAAGCTTTCTTT | CASSAAVGQGNTEAFF
- | 14 | - | TRBJ1-6 | TRBV4-2 | TGTGCCAGCAGCAACAACGTGGATAATTCACCCCTCCACTTT | CASSNNVDNSPLHF
- | 13 | TRBD1 | TRBJ2-5 | TRBV7-3 | TGTGCCAGCAGCAGAGGGGGCTCGGAGACCCAGTACTTC | CASSRGGSETQYF
- | 15 | - | TRBJ1-4 | TRBV30 | TGTGCCTGGAGCGCCAACGGGGGAGAAGATGAAAAACTGTTTTTT | CAWSANGGEDEKLFF
- | 15 | - | TRBJ2-7 | TRBV4-3 | TGCGCCAGCAGCCAAGTAGTACAGGGAGCCTACGAGCAGTACTTC | CASSQVVQGAYEQYF
once | 17 | TRBD2 | TRBJ2-4 | TRBV7-8 | TGTGCCAGCAGCTCAAGACGACTAGCGGACGATCCCAACATTCAGTACTTC | CASSSRRLADDPNIQYF
once | 17 | TRBD2 | TRBJ2-5 | TRBV5-1 | TGCGCCAGCAGCTTGGGTCTAGCGGGGGGGCCGGGAGAGACCCAGTACTTC | CASSLGLAGGPGETQYF
- | 13 | TRBD1 | TRBJ2-5 | TRBV7-2 | TGTGCCAGCAGCTGGGGACAGGGGGAGACCCAGTACTTC | CASSWGQGETQYF
- | 17 | - | TRBJ1-1 | TRBV19 | TGTGCCAGTAGTATAGTCCGAGGGGGGGCCTGGAACACTGAAGCTTTCTTT | CASSIVRGGAWNTEAFF